The entry below describes one T cell receptor (beta chain). The data derive from a study of blood T cell repertoires in COVID-19. Study background: T cells, B-cell-depleted T cells, or PBMCs supplied cDNA or gDNA.

Sequencing used immunoSEQ multiplex PCR; TCRdb keeps in-frame clones, though not all of them. The table lists under 75,000 clones, approximately 92% of them singletons, with 4.5% to 5.5% in the top ten. V shed 6 bases, J shed 2 bases, and the junction held 18 bases outside the gene matches. The CDR3 sequence is 18 residues long. The V gene's germline CDR1 is MDHEN and CDR2 SYDVKM. The material sequenced was peripheral blood. The receptor's source is a man aged 45 to 65 with active COVID-19. The chain carries TRBV28 and TRBJ2-7; 8 nucleotides agree with TRBD2. The CDR3 region has the DNA TGTGCCAGCAGCCCTTCTCCGGGACTAGGGTCTTCCGCCTACGAGCAGTACTTC. It translates to CASSPSPGLGSSAYEQYF.